This T cell receptor (beta chain) came from a study of blood T cell repertoires in COVID-19. Study as a whole: From T cells, B-cell-depleted T cells, or PBMCs came the material, which was cDNA or gDNA.

V lost 3 bases and J lost 6; bases outside the gene matches: 4. In germline, CDR1 is KGHSH, CDR2 LQKENI. The CDR3 length is 15 residues. As processed by the authors: Scientists estimated how many nucleated cells there were by amplifying reference gene primers. Method: immunoSEQ multiplex PCR; TCRdb's copy keeps in-frame clones and lacks some. Clonal size and the V and J genes are those of that table, whereas D and trimming came from the DNA. The sample contains 40,000 or so clones, about 92% of which appear only once. What was sequenced was peripheral blood. The V call is TRBV18, the J call TRBJ2-2, with 10 bases aligning to TRBD2. This clonotype was obtained from a human donor in a cohort sampled during active COVID-19. The CDR3 DNA reads as TGTGCCAGCTCACCGGCTAGCGGGAGCCCCGGGGAGCTGTTTTTT. Translation: CASSPASGSPGELFF.